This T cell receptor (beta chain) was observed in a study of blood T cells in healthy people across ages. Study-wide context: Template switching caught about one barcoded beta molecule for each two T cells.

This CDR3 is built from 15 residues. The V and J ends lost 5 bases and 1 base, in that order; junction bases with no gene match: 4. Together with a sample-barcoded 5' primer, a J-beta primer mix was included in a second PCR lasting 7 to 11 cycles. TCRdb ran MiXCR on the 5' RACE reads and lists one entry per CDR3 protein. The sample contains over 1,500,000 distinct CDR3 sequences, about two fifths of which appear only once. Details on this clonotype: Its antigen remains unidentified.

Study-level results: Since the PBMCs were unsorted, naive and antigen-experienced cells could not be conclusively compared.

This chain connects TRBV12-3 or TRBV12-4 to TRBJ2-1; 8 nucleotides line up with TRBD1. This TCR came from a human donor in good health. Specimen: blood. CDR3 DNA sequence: TGTGCCAGCAGTCGGACAGGGCAATCCTACAATGAGCAGTTCTTC. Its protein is CASSRTGQSYNEQFF.